The 18 T cell receptor beta chains below come from one sample, sequenced in a study of T cell responses to AZD1222 COVID-19 vaccine. Profiled with immunoSEQ multiplex PCR; TCRdb holds only in-frame clones, not every one. The sample holds around 130,000 clones; more than 90% are singletons and the top ten take approximately 2%. The input for sequencing was peripheral blood, taken 28 days after the second AZD1222 dose. The receptors were gathered from an adult who received the AZD1222 COVID-19 vaccine.

The J gene is TRBJ2-5, the V gene TRBV7-6; maybe TRBD2 (6 bases). Per the germline V gene, CDR1 is SGHVS and CDR2 is FNYEAQ. V gave up 3 bases and J gave up 5 bases, with 16 bases separating them. CDR3 size: 15 residues. CDR3 nucleotide sequence: TGTGCCAGCAGCTTTGGCGGGGAGTTGTGGGAGACCCAGTACTTC. This gives the protein CASSFGGELWETQYF.

The V gene is TRBV19, the J gene TRBJ2-5; tentative D call: TRBD2 (7 bases). The CDR3 covers 13 residues. Looked up from germline, CDR1 is LNHDA and CDR2 is SQIVND (reference sequence). The ends were cut back, 5 bases at V and 5 bases at J, with 12 bases in the middle. CDR3 bases: TGTGCCAGTAGTCAACAGGGAGGGGAGACCCAGTACTTC. Encoded protein: CASSQQGGETQYF.

This clone was seen a single time. The CDR3 is CASRAGANTEAFF. The CDR3 DNA sequence: TGTGCCAGTAGGGCAGGGGCGAACACTGAAGCTTTCTTT. The rearrangement links TRBV25-1 to TRBJ1-1; D may be TRBD1 (6 bases). This CDR3 has 13 amino acids. Trimming shortened V by 9 bases and J by 1 base, and 12 bases separated the two germline ends. Per the germline V gene, CDR1 is MGHDK and CDR2 is SYGVNS.

The chain joins TRBV6-6 to TRBJ1-4, with unresolved D. Germline V CDR1 and CDR2: MNHNY, SVGAGI (reference sequence). Trimming pared 4 bases from V and 0 bases from J, leaving 9 bases between. The CDR3 is 15 amino acids. Here the CDR3 reads CASSSRQPTNEKLFF. As DNA, the CDR3 is TGTGCCAGCAGTTCCCGCCAGCCAACTAATGAAAAACTGTTTTTT.

The chain is built from TRBV10-3 and TRBJ1-3; D unresolved. Germline assignment: CDR1 ENHRY and CDR2 SYGVKD. CDR3 length: 14 amino acids. The germline V and J ends were trimmed by 10 bases and 4 bases, with 17 bases remaining between them. The CDR3, as DNA: TGTGCCACCGTAGAAACTAACATCGGAAACACCATATATTTT. Amino acid sequence: CATVETNIGNTIYF.

V usage is TRBV5-6 and J usage is TRBJ2-5; D is ambiguous. Trimming took 5 bases from V and 2 from J, leaving 16 bases between them. CDR3 length: 15 residues. Looked up from germline, CDR1 is SGHDT and CDR2 is YYEEEE. The CDR3 here is CASRPLGITQETQYF. The CDR3 DNA reads TGTGCCAGCAGACCCTTAGGCATAACACAAGAGACCCAGTACTTC. The whole variable domain, remainder taken from reference TRBV5-6 and TRBJ2-5, is DAGVTQSPTHLIKTRGQQVTLRCSPKSGHDTVSWYQQALGQGPQFIFQYYEEEERQRGNFPDRFSGHQFPNYSSELNVNALLLGDSALYLCASRPLGITQETQYFGPGTRLLVL.

The genes are TRBV19 and TRBJ2-2; D assignment may be TRBD1 or TRBD2 (5 bases each). CDR1 and CDR2 (germline): LNHDA, SQIVND (reference sequence). Trimming shortened V by 6 bases and J by 3 bases, and 11 bases separated the two germline ends. This CDR3 is 14 amino acids long. The CDR3 sequence: CASSGAPDTGELFF. CDR3 in DNA: TGTGCCAGTAGCGGGGCCCCGGACACCGGGGAGCTGTTTTTT. Full variable domain (outside the CDR3, taken from reference TRBV19 and TRBJ2-2): DGGITQSPKYLFRKEGQNVTLSCEQNLNHDAMYWYRQDPGQGLRLIYYSQIVNDFQKGDIAEGYSVSREKKESFPLTVTSAQKNPTAFYLCASSGAPDTGELFFGEGSRLTVL.

The chain combines TRBV7-2 with TRBJ2-2; TRBD2 aligns across 7 bases. Germline values: CDR1 SGHTA, CDR2 FQGNSA. The CDR3 length is 15 residues. J lost 5 bases, V lost 5 bases, and 8 bases had no gene match. CDR3 amino acids: CASSLSGMGTGELFF. The CDR3 nucleotides read TGTGCCAGCAGCCTGAGCGGGATGGGTACCGGGGAGCTGTTTTTT.

The J gene is TRBJ1-1, the V gene TRBV30; D unresolved. The CDR3 covers 13 residues. The V gene's germline CDR1 is GTSNPN and CDR2 SVGIG (reference sequence). The germline V and J ends were trimmed by 0 bases and 2 bases, with 7 bases remaining between them. The chain's CDR3 is CAWSVGRNTEAFF. The DNA of the CDR3 is TGTGCCTGGAGTGTTGGCAGAAACACTGAAGCTTTCTTT.

The gene calls are TRBV15 and TRBJ1-5, with D possibly TRBD1 on 5 matching bases. The CDR3 contains 14 residues. V lost 3 bases and J 4 bases, leaving 10 bases between the germline ends. Germline CDR1 LNHNV, CDR2 YYDKDF (reference sequence). Written as DNA, the CDR3 is TGTGCCACCAGCAGGGGGCAATTAAATCAGCCCCAGCATTTT. The encoded protein is CATSRGQLNQPQHF.

This clone has a handful of counts. The J gene is TRBJ2-2, the V gene TRBV9, with unresolved D. The germline CDR1 and CDR2 sequences are SGDLS and YYNGEE. The CDR3 runs to 13 residues. The germline V and J ends were trimmed by 0 bases and 7 bases, with 7 bases remaining between them. DNA of the CDR3: TGTGCCAGCAGCGTAGAGGAGTTCGGGGAGCTGTTTTTT. Translation gives CASSVEEFGELFF.

V is TRBV7-9 and J is TRBJ1-4, with D possibly TRBD1 on 6 matching bases. The length of the CDR3 is 14 residues. Per the germline V gene, CDR1 is SEHNR and CDR2 is FQNEAQ (reference sequence). The V and J ends lost 5 bases and 4 bases respectively, with 11 bases between them. The CDR3 sequence: CASSRDTYNEKLFF. The DNA of the CDR3 is TGTGCCAGCAGCCGGGACACATATAATGAAAAACTGTTTTTT.

The chain carries TRBV11-2 and TRBJ1-1; 10 positions match TRBD1. Trimming cost V 0 bases and J 7 bases; bases outside gene matches: 14. Germline CDR1 SGHAT, CDR2 FQNNGV. The CDR3 consists of 18 residues. The CDR3, as DNA: TGTGCCAGCAGCTTAGAACCGGGACAGGGGCCAAAGGGCCGTGAAGCTTTCTTT. The encoded protein is CASSLEPGQGPKGREAFF.

V gene TRBV27 combines with J gene TRBJ2-2; 8 bases match TRBD1. The length of the CDR3 is 15 residues. V lost 7 bases and J lost 2; bases outside the gene matches: 6. Germline lookup yields CDR1 MNHEY and CDR2 SMNVEV (reference sequence). The DNA for the CDR3 is TGTGCCAGCACATGGACAGGGCCTAACACCGGGGAGCTGTTTTTT. This codes for CASTWTGPNTGELFF.

The rearrangement uses TRBV5-4 and TRBJ1-1, with D possibly being TRBD1 (5 bases). The germline V gene has CDR1 SGHNT and CDR2 YYREEE (reference sequence). This CDR3 comprises 17 residues. V shed 0 bases and J shed 4 bases, with 19 bases lying between them. The CDR3 here is CASSLAPRQTLGTEAFF. The CDR3, as DNA: TGTGCCAGCAGCTTGGCCCCTCGACAGACCTTGGGCACTGAAGCTTTCTTT.

This rearrangement joins TRBV5-1 to TRBJ1-6; D remains unclear. The CDR3 loop spans 16 amino acids. Germline V gene lookup returns CDR1 SGHRS and CDR2 YFSETQ. V lost 0 bases, J lost 8 bases, and 15 bases lay in between. The CDR3 reads CASSLAGDGSYSPLHF. CDR3 bases: TGCGCCAGCAGCTTGGCCGGGGATGGATCTTATTCACCCCTCCACTTT.

This clone was recorded only once. The chain recombines TRBV27 with TRBJ2-3, with 8 bases matching TRBD2. The germline V gene encodes CDR1 MNHEY and CDR2 SMNVEV (reference sequence). Unmatched junction bases numbered 10, after V lost 6 bases and J lost 2 bases. This CDR3 contains 16 residues. CDR3 sequence: CASRFSGVRATDTQYF. For the CDR3, the DNA is TGTGCCAGCAGATTTAGCGGGGTTAGGGCCACAGATACGCAGTATTTT.

The chain carries TRBV7-2 and TRBJ1-2; 7 nucleotides align to TRBD1. Per the germline V gene, CDR1 is SGHTA and CDR2 is FQGNSA. The CDR3 is made up of 15 amino acids. Trimming cost V 7 bases and J 4 bases; bases outside gene matches: 12. CDR3 sequence: CASTPIPGGGYGYTF. DNA for the CDR3: TGTGCCAGCACCCCGATTCCAGGGGGGGGCTATGGCTACACCTTC.